This T cell receptor beta chain is drawn from a study of early T cells in non-severe SARS-CoV-2 infection. Turning to the study itself: Investigators sequenced bulk RNA drawn from unsorted whole blood, and chains remained unpaired.

Individual cDNA molecules received unique molecular identifiers. TCRdb re-derived calls from the 5' RACE reads in MiXCR, one entry per CDR3 protein. This sample has 30,000 or so distinct CDR3 sequences, with around 5.8% found just once. General study findings and limits: Using VDJdb, the matching emphasized anti-spike CD8 responses while missing private and CD4 specificities.

Remarks on this clonotype: What it binds is not known. Being one base from a much bigger clone, this may be a read error.

The receptor's source is an adult who was a healthcare worker with PCR-confirmed SARS-CoV-2 infection or an uninfected control (not recorded which). The sample was whole blood.

For the CDR3, the DNA is TGTGCCATCAGCCTAGGAAAGACCCAGTACTTC. It specifies CAISLGKTQYF. This rearrangement joins TRBV28 to TRBJ2-5; no clear D. The CDR3 has 11 residues. CDR1 and CDR2 (germline): MDHEN, SYDVKM. V was pared by 10 bases and J by 6 bases, with 12 bases between.